This passage covers 30 T cell receptor beta chains from one sample sequenced in a study of response to subunit inactivated influenza vaccine. One entry per CDR3 protein results from TCRdb running MiXCR on the RT-PCR reads. The sample has 550,000 to 650,000 distinct CDR3 sequences, 12% seen once. Here the sequenced sample was PBMCs from blood, taken on the day of vaccination. The receptors originated from a man aged 50 or older who received an inactivated influenza vaccine.

As DNA, the CDR3 is TGCGCCAGCAGTTGGGACTCCTCTTGGGGCTACACCTTC. Translation: CASSWDSSWGYTF. V usage is TRBV5-1 and J usage is TRBJ1-2, with D tentatively TRBD1 (5 bases). The V end was cut by 5 bases, the J end by 8 bases, with 16 bases between. The germline V gene encodes CDR1 SGHRS and CDR2 YFSETQ. CDR3 length: 13 residues.

This chain links TRBV12-3 or TRBV12-4 with TRBJ2-5; 9 nucleotides line up with TRBD1. The CDR3 loop spans 14 amino acids. V trimming: 5 bases; J trimming: 3 bases; junction bases outside the gene matches: 4. The CDR3 sequence is CASSVRDREETQYF. The CDR3 coding sequence is TGTGCCAGCAGTGTCCGGGACAGGGAAGAGACCCAGTACTTC.

The chain is built from TRBV12-3 or TRBV12-4 and TRBJ2-1; 8 bases line up with TRBD2. After removal of 5 bases from V and 7 bases from J, the junction contained 10 bases not matched to a gene. This CDR3 has 15 amino acids. The CDR3 coding sequence is TGTGCCAGCAGTCCGGGAGGGTGGCTTCGGAATGAGCAGTTCTTC. Translation gives CASSPGGWLRNEQFF.

On this clonotype: One end of the junction does not line up with germline, which may come from a read error. This rearrangement joins TRBV4-2 to TRBJ2-3; TRBD2 is a possible D gene (6 bases). Germline-derived CDR1 and CDR2 are LGHNA and YNFKEQ. CDR3 size: 17 residues. The CDR3 coding sequence is TGCGCCAGCAGCCAAGATGGGTTGGCTAGCGGCACAGATACGCAGTATTTT. This encodes CASSQDGLASGTDTQYF.

This chain links TRBV5-5 with TRBJ1-4; D is uncertain. Trimming removed 4 bases from V and 0 bases from J, with 10 bases in between. CDR1 SGHKS and CDR2 YYEKEE come from the germline V gene (reference sequence). The CDR3 runs 15 residues. CDR3 residues: CASSVDLSTNEKLFF. In nucleotides, the CDR3 is TGTGCCAGCAGCGTGGACCTGTCAACTAATGAAAAACTGTTTTTT.

The chain recombines TRBV20-1 with TRBJ1-2; D is unresolved. The germline V gene encodes CDR1 DFQATT and CDR2 SNEGSKA (reference sequence). Trimming pared 5 bases from V and 4 bases from J, leaving 11 bases between. The CDR3 has 12 amino acids. In nucleotides, the CDR3 is TGCAGTGCTCAGGACGGTGTCTATGGCTACACCTTC. Translating gives CSAQDGVYGYTF.

This clonotype was observed a handful of times. The rearrangement links TRBV12-5 to TRBJ2-5; D may be TRBD2 (6 bases). Trimming removed 0 bases at V and 1 base at J, with 12 bases between. Germline CDR1 and CDR2: LGHNT and FRNRAP. This CDR3 has 16 amino acids. CDR3 bases: TGTGCTAGTGGTTTGGTACTCGGGGGACTCCAAGAGACCCAGTACTTC. This codes for CASGLVLGGLQETQYF.

This clonotype has only a few counts. This sequence joins TRBV29-1 and TRBJ2-3; D remains ambiguous. V was trimmed by 3 bases and J by 8 bases, leaving 9 bases between them. Germline V gives CDR1 SQVTM, CDR2 ANQGSEA. The length of the CDR3 is 11 residues. Here the CDR3 DNA reads TGCAGCGTTGATGAAGGAGCTACGCAGTATTTT. Its translation is CSVDEGATQYF.

In regard to this clonotype: One end of the junction is discordant with germline, which a read error may explain. This chain links TRBV3-1 with TRBJ2-7, with 7 bases that match TRBD1. The CDR3 has 15 residues. Germline V gene data show CDR1 as LGHDT and CDR2 as YNNKEL (reference sequence). For the CDR3, the DNA is TGTTCCAGCAGCCAAGGTGTAGGACAGGTCTACGAGCAGTACTTC. Translated, it gives CSSSQGVGQVYEQYF.

Details on this clonotype: At one of its ends the junction is not consistent with the germline gene, which may arise from a read error. The chain recombines TRBV4-3 with TRBJ1-1; D unclear. CDR1 and CDR2 (germline): LGHNA, YSLEER. There are 14 residues in the CDR3. DNA of the CDR3: TGCGCCTGCAGCCAAGAAAACCAACACACTGAAGCTTTCTTT. It yields the protein CACSQENQHTEAFF.

This clonotype was counted a few times. This chain links TRBV7-8 with TRBJ2-3, with TRBD1 as a possible D gene (7 bases). Germline assignment: CDR1 SGHVS and CDR2 FQNEAQ. The CDR3 runs to 16 residues. Trimming stripped 5 bases from V and 2 bases from J, with 17 bases between. CDR3 protein: CASSRTTDRDTDTQYF. As DNA, the CDR3 is TGTGCCAGCAGCCGGACTACTGACAGGGACACAGATACGCAGTATTTT.

The genes are TRBV5-1 and TRBJ2-5; TRBD1 is a possible D gene (5 bases). V lost 3 bases and J 3 bases, leaving 6 bases between the germline ends. CDR1 is SGHRS, CDR2 YFSETQ, per germline. The CDR3 totals 12 residues. CDR3 residues: CASSWGEETQYF. For the CDR3, the DNA is TGCGCCAGCAGCTGGGGCGAAGAGACCCAGTACTTC.

V usage is TRBV5-1 and J usage is TRBJ1-1; TRBD1 agrees at 8 bases. V lost 3 bases to trimming and J lost 4 bases; unmatched junction nucleotides: 5. Germline V gene data show CDR1 as SGHRS and CDR2 as YFSETQ. The CDR3 is 14 amino acids. CDR3 coding DNA: TGCGCCAGCAGCTACCAACAGGGGGGCACTGAAGCTTTCTTT. Protein: CASSYQQGGTEAFF.

This clonotype turned up a few times. The V gene is TRBV30, the J gene TRBJ1-2, with D unresolved. Germline CDR1 and CDR2: GTSNPN and SVGIG (reference sequence). V was pared by 2 bases and J by 4 bases, with 11 bases between. CDR3 size: 13 residues. The CDR3, as DNA: TGTGCCTGGAGTTACAACAGCCCCTATGGCTACACCTTC. Residues: CAWSYNSPYGYTF.

The table lists this clonotype with many counts. The chain has TRBV6-1 and TRBJ1-6, with TRBD1 matching over 7 bases. The CDR3 runs to 14 residues. The V segment lost 7 bases and the J segment 3 bases; nucleotides outside the gene matches: 3. Per the germline V gene, CDR1 is MNHNS and CDR2 is SASEGT. Here the CDR3 reads CASKGQDYNSPLHF. CDR3 nucleotides: TGTGCCAGCAAAGGACAGGACTATAATTCACCCCTCCACTTT.

The V and J genes are TRBV14 and TRBJ2-3; 10 positions agree with TRBD2. This CDR3 comprises 17 residues. With V trimmed by 0 bases and J by 6 bases, 9 bases remained unmatched. Germline lookup yields CDR1 SGHDN and CDR2 FVKESK. CDR3 coding DNA: TGTGCCAGCAGCCAAGAAACTTACGGGACTAGCGTCGATACGCAGTATTTT. It is translated as CASSQETYGTSVDTQYF.

Worth noting for this clonotype: A read error may be the cause here, since a much bigger clone is one base away. The chain is built from TRBV6-1 and TRBJ1-5, with 8 bases aligning to TRBD1. Germline lookup yields CDR1 MNHNS and CDR2 SASEGT. This CDR3 comprises 15 residues. This CDR3 is CTSSDTGGTNQPQHF. CDR3 nucleotide sequence: TGTACCAGCAGCGACACAGGGGGTACTAATCAGCCCCAGCATTTT.

This chain uses TRBV7-6 with TRBJ2-7; 9 bases line up with TRBD2. J was trimmed by 4 bases and V by 1 base; bases with no gene match: 8. This CDR3 region has 16 residues. The germline V gene encodes CDR1 SGHVS and CDR2 FNYEAQ. The CDR3 here is CASSLEGGGAFYEQYF. In DNA, the CDR3 is TGTGCCAGCAGCTTAGAGGGCGGGGGGGCTTTTTACGAGCAGTACTTC.

The CDR3 reads CASSSSGGLSYNEQFF. For the CDR3, the DNA is TGTGCCAGCAGCTCTAGCGGGGGACTCTCCTACAATGAGCAGTTCTTC. This chain links TRBV5-5 with TRBJ2-1; 10 bases fit TRBD2. V trimming: 3 bases; J trimming: 0 bases; junction bases outside the gene matches: 3. The CDR3 loop spans 16 amino acids. The germline V gene encodes CDR1 SGHKS and CDR2 YYEKEE (reference sequence). Full variable domain (rest looked up from reference TRBV5-5 and TRBJ2-1): DAGVTQSPTHLIKTRGQQVTLRCSPISGHKSVSWYQQVLGQGPQFIFQYYEKEERGRGNFPDRFSARQFPNYSSELNVNALLLGDSALYLCASSSSGGLSYNEQFFGPGTRLTVL.

V gene TRBV28 combines with J gene TRBJ1-2; no clear D gene. CDR3 length equals 16 residues. V lost 1 base, J lost 0 bases, and 12 bases lay in between. Per germline, CDR1 MDHEN and CDR2 SYDVKM. The CDR3 DNA sequence: TGTGCCAGCAGTTTATATTCAGGACGGACTAACTATGGCTACACCTTC. Translating it yields CASSLYSGRTNYGYTF.

In the case of this clonotype: This clone may be a read error of a much larger clone one base away. J is TRBJ2-3 and V is TRBV28; unclear D gene. This CDR3 is 15 amino acids long. Germline lookup yields CDR1 MDHEN and CDR2 SYDVKM. V lost 2 bases to trimming and J lost 4 bases, with 13 bases between them. The CDR3 sequence: CASSLPPGPPDTQYF. The CDR3 nucleotides read TGTGCCAGCAGTTTACCCCCAGGACCCCCAGATACGCAGTATTTT.

The chain employs TRBV6-2 or TRBV6-3 and TRBJ1-4; 8 positions match TRBD1. V gave up 8 bases and J gave up 5 bases; unmatched junction bases: 4. CDR1 and CDR2 (germline): MNHEY, SVGEGT. The CDR3 totals 13 residues. For the CDR3, the DNA is TGTGCCAGCGCCCGACAGGGGAATGAAAAACTGTTTTTT. Translated: CASARQGNEKLFF.

The chain recombines TRBV20-1 with TRBJ2-2; 7 bases fit TRBD2. Germline V gives CDR1 DFQATT, CDR2 SNEGSKA (reference sequence). V lost 0 bases and J lost 2; bases outside the gene matches: 6. The CDR3 extends over 16 amino acids. In DNA form, the CDR3 reads TGCAGTGCTAGAGACGTAGCGGGCTCAAACACCGGGGAGCTGTTTTTT. It is translated as CSARDVAGSNTGELFF.

In its sample, this clonotype was seen many times. V gene TRBV12-3 or TRBV12-4 combines with J gene TRBJ2-1; D is undetermined. Trimming took off 6 bases at V and 0 bases at J, with 6 bases between the two ends. CDR3 length equals 13 residues. The CDR3 region is CASRPSSYNEQFF. The CDR3 region has the DNA TGTGCCAGCAGGCCGAGCTCCTACAATGAGCAGTTCTTC.

This chain uses TRBV10-3 with TRBJ1-5; 7 nucleotides align to TRBD1. The V gene end was trimmed by 5 bases and the J gene end by 5 bases; junction bases not matched to a gene: 6. The germline V gene has CDR1 ENHRY and CDR2 SYGVKD. The length of the CDR3 is 14 residues. The CDR3 sequence: CAISSDRAHQPQHF. The CDR3 coding sequence is TGTGCCATCAGTTCTGACAGGGCCCATCAGCCCCAGCATTTT.

This clonotype came up many times. CDR3 region: CASSAHLAGEVSNEQFF. The CDR3 coding sequence is TGTGCCAGCAGCGCCCACCTAGCGGGAGAAGTAAGCAATGAGCAGTTCTTC. The V and J genes are TRBV7-9 and TRBJ2-1; 10 positions match TRBD2. V shed 5 bases and J 6 bases; nucleotides not matched to a gene: 13. Germline V gene sequence: CDR1 SEHNR, CDR2 FQNEAQ (reference sequence). This CDR3 is built from 17 residues. Full variable domain (rest looked up from reference TRBV7-9 and TRBJ2-1): DTGVSQNPRHKITKRGQNVTFRCDPISEHNRLYWYRQTLGQGPEFLTYFQNEAQLEKSRLLSDRFSAERPKGSFSTLEIQRTEQGDSAMYLCASSAHLAGEVSNEQFFGPGTRLTVL.

The genes are TRBV20-1 and TRBJ2-7, with 9 bases lining up with TRBD1. CDR1 and CDR2 (germline): DFQATT, SNEGSKA (reference sequence). After removal of 5 bases from V and 4 bases from J, the junction contained 15 bases not matched to a gene. The length of the CDR3 is 16 residues. The CDR3 reads CSASVPTGGVGYEQYF. In nucleotides, the CDR3 is TGCAGTGCTTCAGTACCGACAGGGGGGGTGGGATACGAGCAGTACTTC.

This clonotype has only a few counts. The V gene is TRBV27, the J gene TRBJ2-7, with TRBD2 matching 9 bases. Germline values: CDR1 MNHEY, CDR2 SMNVEV (reference sequence). The CDR3 has 13 residues. After removal of 6 bases from V and 3 bases from J, the junction contained 3 bases not matched to a gene. The CDR3 is CASRGSGSYEQYF. CDR3 DNA sequence: TGTGCCAGCAGAGGTAGCGGGAGCTACGAGCAGTACTTC.

This clonotype was seen a few times. The genes are TRBV29-1 and TRBJ1-5; 10 bases map to TRBD1. CDR3 size: 14 residues. Germline loops: CDR1 SQVTM, CDR2 ANQGSEA. Unmatched junction bases numbered 3, after V lost 4 bases and J lost 3 bases. The CDR3 region has the DNA TGCAGCGTTGGCGGGACAGGGGACAATCAGCCCCAGCATTTT. It yields the protein CSVGGTGDNQPQHF.

The table lists this clonotype with a few counts. The genes are TRBV12-3 or TRBV12-4 and TRBJ2-7, with a tentative D call TRBD2 (7 bases). V was cut by 1 base and J by 0 bases, with 10 bases left in between. This CDR3 has 15 residues. The CDR3 loop is CASSLGGGLSYEQYF. CDR3 in DNA: TGTGCCAGCAGTTTAGGCGGGGGCCTCTCCTACGAGCAGTACTTC.